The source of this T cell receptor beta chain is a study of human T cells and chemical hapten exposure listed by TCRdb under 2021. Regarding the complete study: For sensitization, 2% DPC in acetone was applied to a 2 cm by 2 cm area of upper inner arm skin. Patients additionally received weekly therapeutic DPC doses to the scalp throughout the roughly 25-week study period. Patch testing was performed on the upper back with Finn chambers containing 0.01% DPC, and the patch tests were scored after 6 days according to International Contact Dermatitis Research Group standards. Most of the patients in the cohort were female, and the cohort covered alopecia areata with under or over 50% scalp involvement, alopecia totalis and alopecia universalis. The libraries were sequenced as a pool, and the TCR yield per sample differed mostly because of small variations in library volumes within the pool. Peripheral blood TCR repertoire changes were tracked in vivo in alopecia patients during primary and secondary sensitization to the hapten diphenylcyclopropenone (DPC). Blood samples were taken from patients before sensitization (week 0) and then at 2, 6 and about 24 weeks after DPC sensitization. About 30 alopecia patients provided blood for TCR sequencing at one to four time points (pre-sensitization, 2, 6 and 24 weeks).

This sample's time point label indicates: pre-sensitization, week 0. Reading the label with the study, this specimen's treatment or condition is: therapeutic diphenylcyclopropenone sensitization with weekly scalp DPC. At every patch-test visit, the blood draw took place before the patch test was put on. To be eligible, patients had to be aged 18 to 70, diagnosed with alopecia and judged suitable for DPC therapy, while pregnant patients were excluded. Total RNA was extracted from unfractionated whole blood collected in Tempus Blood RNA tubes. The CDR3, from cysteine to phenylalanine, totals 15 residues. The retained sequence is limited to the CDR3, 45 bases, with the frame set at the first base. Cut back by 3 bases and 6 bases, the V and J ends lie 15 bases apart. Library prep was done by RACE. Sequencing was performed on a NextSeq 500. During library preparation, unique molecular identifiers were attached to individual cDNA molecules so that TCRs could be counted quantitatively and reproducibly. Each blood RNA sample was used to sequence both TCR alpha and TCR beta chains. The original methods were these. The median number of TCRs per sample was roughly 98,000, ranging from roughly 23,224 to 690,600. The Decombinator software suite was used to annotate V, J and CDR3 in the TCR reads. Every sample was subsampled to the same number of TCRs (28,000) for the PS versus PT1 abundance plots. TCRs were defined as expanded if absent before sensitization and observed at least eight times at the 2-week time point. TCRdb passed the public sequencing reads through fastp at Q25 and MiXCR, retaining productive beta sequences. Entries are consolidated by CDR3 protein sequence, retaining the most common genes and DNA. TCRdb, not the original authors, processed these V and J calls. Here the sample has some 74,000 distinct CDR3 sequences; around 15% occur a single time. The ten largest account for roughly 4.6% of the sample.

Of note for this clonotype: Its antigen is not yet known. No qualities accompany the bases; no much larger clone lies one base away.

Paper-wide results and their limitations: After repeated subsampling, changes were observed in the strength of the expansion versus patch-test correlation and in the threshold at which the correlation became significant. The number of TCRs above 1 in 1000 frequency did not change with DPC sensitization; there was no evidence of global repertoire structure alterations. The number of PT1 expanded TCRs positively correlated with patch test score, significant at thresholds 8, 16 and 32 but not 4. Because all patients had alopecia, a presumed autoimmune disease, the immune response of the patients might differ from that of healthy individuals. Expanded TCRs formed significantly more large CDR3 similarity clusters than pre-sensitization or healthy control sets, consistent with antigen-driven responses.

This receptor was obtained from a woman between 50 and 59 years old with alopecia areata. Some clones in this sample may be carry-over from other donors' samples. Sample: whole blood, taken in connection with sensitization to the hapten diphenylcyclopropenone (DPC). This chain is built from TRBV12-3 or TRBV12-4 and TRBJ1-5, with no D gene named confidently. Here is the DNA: TGTGCCAGCAGTTTTCTTGCCACCATCGGTCAGCCCCAGCATTTT. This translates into CASSFLATIGQPQHF.